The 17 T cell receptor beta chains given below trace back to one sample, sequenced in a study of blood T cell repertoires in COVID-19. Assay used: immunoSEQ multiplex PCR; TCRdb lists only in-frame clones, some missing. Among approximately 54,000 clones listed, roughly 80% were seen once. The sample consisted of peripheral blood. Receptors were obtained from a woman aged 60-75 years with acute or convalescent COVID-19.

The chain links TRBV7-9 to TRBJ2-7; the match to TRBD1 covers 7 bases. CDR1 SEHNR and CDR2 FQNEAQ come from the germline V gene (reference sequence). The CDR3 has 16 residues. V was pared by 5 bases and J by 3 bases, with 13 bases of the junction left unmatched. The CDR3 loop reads CASSQGGGLPSYEQYF. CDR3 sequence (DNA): TGTGCCAGCAGCCAAGGGGGCGGACTCCCCAGCTACGAGCAGTACTTC.

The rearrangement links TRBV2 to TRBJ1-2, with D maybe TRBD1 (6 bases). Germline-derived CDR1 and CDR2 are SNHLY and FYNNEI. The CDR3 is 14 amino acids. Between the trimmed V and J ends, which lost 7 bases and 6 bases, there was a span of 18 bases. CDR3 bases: TGTGCCAGCACCCTTCGCAGGGGAAGCGATGGCTACACCTTC. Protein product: CASTLRRGSDGYTF. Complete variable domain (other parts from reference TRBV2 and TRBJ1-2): EPEVTQTPSHQVTQMGQEVILRCVPISNHLYFYWYRQILGQKVEFLVSFYNNEISEKSEIFDDQFSVERPDGSNFTLKIRSTKLEDSAMYFCASTLRRGSDGYTFGSGTRLTVV.

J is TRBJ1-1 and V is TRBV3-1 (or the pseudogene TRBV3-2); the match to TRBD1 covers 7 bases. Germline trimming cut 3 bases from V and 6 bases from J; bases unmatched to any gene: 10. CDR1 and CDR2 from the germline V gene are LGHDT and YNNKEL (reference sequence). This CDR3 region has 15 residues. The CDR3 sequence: CASSHVYQGGPEAFF. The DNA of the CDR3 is TGTGCCAGCAGCCACGTCTATCAGGGGGGCCCTGAAGCTTTCTTT.

CDR3 sequence: CASRAGSGGYTGELFF. CDR3 bases: TGTGCCAGCAGGGCCGGTAGCGGAGGATACACCGGGGAGCTGTTTTTT. V gene TRBV2 combines with J gene TRBJ2-2; possibly TRBD2 for D (6 bases). Germline-derived CDR1 and CDR2 are SNHLY and FYNNEI. CDR3 length: 16 amino acids. V dropped 6 bases and J dropped 3 bases, with 17 bases sitting between them.

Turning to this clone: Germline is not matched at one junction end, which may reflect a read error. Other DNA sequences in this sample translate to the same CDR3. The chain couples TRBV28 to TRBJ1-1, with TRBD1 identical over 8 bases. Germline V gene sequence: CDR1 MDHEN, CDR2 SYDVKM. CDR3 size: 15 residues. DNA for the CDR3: TGCGCCAGCAGCCCTCCCGGGACAGGCGCCATGAGGGCTTTCTTT. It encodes CASSPPGTGAMRAFF.

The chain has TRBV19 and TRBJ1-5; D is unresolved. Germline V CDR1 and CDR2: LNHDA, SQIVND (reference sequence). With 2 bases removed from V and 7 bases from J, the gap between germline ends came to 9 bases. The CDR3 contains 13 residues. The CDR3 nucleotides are TGTGCCAGTAGTATACAGGTAGGCCAGCCCCAGCATTTT. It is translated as CASSIQVGQPQHF.

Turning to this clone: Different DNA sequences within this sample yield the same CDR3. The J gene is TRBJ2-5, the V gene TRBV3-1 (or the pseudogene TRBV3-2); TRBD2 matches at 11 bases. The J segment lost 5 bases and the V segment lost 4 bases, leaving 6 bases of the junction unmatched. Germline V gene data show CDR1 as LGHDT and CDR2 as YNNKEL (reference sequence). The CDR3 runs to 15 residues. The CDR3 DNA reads TGTGCCAGCAGCCTAGCGGGAGGGCCCAGGGAGACCCAGTACTTC. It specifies CASSLAGGPRETQYF.

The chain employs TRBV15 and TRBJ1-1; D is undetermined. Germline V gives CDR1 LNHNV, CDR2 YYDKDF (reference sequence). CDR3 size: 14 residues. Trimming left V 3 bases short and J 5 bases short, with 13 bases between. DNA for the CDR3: TGTGCCACCAGCAGGCCAGACTCGTCTACTGAAGCTTTCTTT. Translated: CATSRPDSSTEAFF.

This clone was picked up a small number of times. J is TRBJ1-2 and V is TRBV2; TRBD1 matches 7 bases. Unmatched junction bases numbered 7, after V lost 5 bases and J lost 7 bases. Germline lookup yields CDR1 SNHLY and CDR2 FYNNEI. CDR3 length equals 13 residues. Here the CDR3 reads CASSRDRISGYTF. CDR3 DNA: TGTGCCAGCAGTCGGGACAGAATAAGTGGCTACACCTTC. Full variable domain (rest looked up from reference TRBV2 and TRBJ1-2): EPEVTQTPSHQVTQMGQEVILRCVPISNHLYFYWYRQILGQKVEFLVSFYNNEISEKSEIFDDQFSVERPDGSNFTLKIRSTKLEDSAMYFCASSRDRISGYTFGSGTRLTVV.

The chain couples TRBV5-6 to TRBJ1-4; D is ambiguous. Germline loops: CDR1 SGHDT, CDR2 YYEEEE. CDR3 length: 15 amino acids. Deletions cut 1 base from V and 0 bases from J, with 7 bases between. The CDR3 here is CASSLYRTTNEKLFF. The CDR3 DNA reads TGTGCCAGCAGCTTGTACAGAACAACTAATGAAAAACTGTTTTTT.

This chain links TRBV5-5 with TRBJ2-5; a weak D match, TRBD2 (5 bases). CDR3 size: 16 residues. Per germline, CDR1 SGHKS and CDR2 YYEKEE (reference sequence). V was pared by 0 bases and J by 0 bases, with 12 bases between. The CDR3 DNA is TGTGCCAGCAGCTTGGGCCGGCGGAGGTACCAAGAGACCCAGTACTTC. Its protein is CASSLGRRRYQETQYF.

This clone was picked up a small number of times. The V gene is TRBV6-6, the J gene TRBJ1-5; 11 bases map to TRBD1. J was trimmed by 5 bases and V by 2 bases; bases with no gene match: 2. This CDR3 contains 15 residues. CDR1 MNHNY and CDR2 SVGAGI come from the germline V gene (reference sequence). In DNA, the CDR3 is TGTGCCAGCAGTTACCTGGGACAGGGGGATCAGCCCCAGCATTTT. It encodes CASSYLGQGDQPQHF.

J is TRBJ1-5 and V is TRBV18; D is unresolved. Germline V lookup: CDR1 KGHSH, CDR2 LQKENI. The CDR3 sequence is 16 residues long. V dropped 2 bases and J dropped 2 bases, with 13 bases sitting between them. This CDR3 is CASSPGKGGGNQPQHF. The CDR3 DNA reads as TGTGCCAGCTCACCAGGAAAGGGAGGCGGCAATCAGCCCCAGCATTTT.

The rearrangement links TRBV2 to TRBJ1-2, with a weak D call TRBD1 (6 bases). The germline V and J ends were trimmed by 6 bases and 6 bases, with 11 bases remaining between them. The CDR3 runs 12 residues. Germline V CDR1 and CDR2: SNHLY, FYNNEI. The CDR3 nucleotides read TGTGCCAGCAGCAGGGACAATCATGGCTACACCTTC. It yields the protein CASSRDNHGYTF.

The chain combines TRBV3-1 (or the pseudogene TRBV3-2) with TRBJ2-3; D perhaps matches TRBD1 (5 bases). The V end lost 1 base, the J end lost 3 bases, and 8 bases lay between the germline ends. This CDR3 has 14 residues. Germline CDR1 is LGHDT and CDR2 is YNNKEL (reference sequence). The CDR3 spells CASSQGQGTDTQYF. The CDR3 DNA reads TGTGCCAGCAGCCAAGGGCAGGGAACAGATACGCAGTATTTT.

DNA of the CDR3: TGTGCCAGCAGCTTGTTCCCCCCCGGGTCGGAGCAGTACTTC. Its translation: CASSLFPPGSEQYF. The chain uses TRBV5-4 and TRBJ2-7; D is uncertain. The CDR3 is made up of 14 amino acids. With 1 base removed from V and 7 bases from J, the gap between germline ends came to 15 bases. Germline V gives CDR1 SGHNT, CDR2 YYREEE (reference sequence).

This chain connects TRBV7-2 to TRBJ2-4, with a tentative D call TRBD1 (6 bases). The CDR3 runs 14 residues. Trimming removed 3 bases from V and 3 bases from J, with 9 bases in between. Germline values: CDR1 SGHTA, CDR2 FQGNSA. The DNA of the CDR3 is TGTGCCAGCAGCTTGGGACATCTCAAAAACATTCAGTACTTC. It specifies CASSLGHLKNIQYF. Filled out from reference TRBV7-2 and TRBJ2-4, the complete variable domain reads GAGVSQSPSNKVTEKGKDVELRCDPISGHTALYWYRQSLGQGLEFLIYFQGNSAPDKSGLPSDRFSAERTGGSVSTLTIQRTQQEDSAVYLCASSLGHLKNIQYFGAGTRLSVL.